This entry features one T cell receptor beta chain sequence. The CDR3 is 13 residues long. Germline V CDR1 and CDR2: LGHDT, YNNKEL (reference sequence). Trimming removed 4 bases from V and 7 bases from J; junction bases left unmatched: 3. The sample is drawn from a study of blood T cell repertoires in COVID-19. Authors' methods: Amplified reference gene primers provided the basis for estimating nucleated cell counts. The protocol was immunoSEQ multiplex PCR, while the TCRdb copy is restricted to in-frame clones and leaves out a portion. From that table come the V and J calls and clone size; the DNA was used to work out D and trimming. The sample contains 100,000 to 150,000 clones, just over 85% of which appear only once.

This sequence originates from a man aged 35-49 years with acute or convalescent COVID-19. J is TRBJ1-1 and V is TRBV3-1 (or the pseudogene TRBV3-2), with 10 nucleotides matching TRBD1. Specimen: peripheral blood. CDR3 sequence reads: CASSRDRGREAFF. The CDR3 DNA is TGTGCCAGCAGCCGGGACAGGGGCCGTGAAGCTTTCTTT.